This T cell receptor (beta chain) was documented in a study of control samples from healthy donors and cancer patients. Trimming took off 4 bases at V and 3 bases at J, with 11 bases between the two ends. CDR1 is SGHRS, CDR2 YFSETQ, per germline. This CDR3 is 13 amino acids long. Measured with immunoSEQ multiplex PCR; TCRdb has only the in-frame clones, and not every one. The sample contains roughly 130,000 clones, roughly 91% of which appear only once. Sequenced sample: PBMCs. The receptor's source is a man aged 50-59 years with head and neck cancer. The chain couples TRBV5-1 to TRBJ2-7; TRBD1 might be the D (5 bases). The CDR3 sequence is CASSGNQGYEQYF. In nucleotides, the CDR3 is TGCGCCAGCAGCGGGAATCAGGGCTACGAGCAGTACTTC.